This TCR beta chain was retrieved from a study of beta chain features in type 1 diabetes (dated by TCRdb to between 2017 and 2018). In terms of the full investigation: Patients and healthy donors did not differ in mean age, gender distribution, total cell number or subset yield. Across all samples, some 110,000,000 sorted cells were examined, and cell number per subset correlated strongly with RNA yield. In the study, recently diagnosed type 1 diabetes patients and matched healthy donors were compared on the TCRB repertoires of their sorted circulating CD4+ T cell subsets. Whereas all 28 donors provided naive and central memory subsets, regulatory and stem cell-like memory subsets were isolated from just 8 patients and roughly eight healthy donors.

Each donor gave one peripheral blood draw, approximately 100 mL on average, collected into heparinised tubes. A BD FACSAria II was used to sort naive, central memory, regulatory and stem cell-like memory CD4+ T cells with a panel that included CD45RO, CCR7, CD25, CD127, CD95 and CD27. Every sorted population had a purity above 95%. PBMCs were isolated immediately by Lymphoprep density gradient centrifugation and stained directly without culture. So that batch effects would be minimized, each experiment stained and sorted samples in pairs, pairing one healthy donor with one patient. On the study overall, not on this receptor specifically: Shorter templates might be favored by PCR, yet because patient and control samples were amplified and corrected together, any such skew would affect both groups equally. Sequencing cDNA rather than genomic DNA could over-represent highly expressing activated cells, although activation and CD3 levels did not differ between groups. The naive, central memory and regulatory TCRB repertoires appeared to resemble one another more closely among patients than among healthy donors. HLA sub-analyses involved small numbers of individuals, so any influence of HLA type on TCRB rearrangement remained unresolved. At VDJ recombination sites, patients with type 1 diabetes made fewer insertions and deleted more nucleotides, a pattern implying thymic rearrangement abnormalities. In all four CD4+ subsets, TCRB CDR3 length was moderately but significantly shorter in type 1 diabetes patients.

Reading the germline V gene gives CDR1 SGHTA and CDR2 FQGNSA. Deletion took 2 bases off V and 3 bases off J, with a span of 10 bases between the germline ends. The CDR3 measures 14 amino acids from cysteine to phenylalanine. Just CDR3 DNA is preserved here, 42 bases in frame from base 1. The entire isolated RNA was reverse transcribed using the High Capacity cDNA Reverse Transcription Kit, and thus expressed TCRB transcripts were sequenced. Stem cell-like memory T cell samples underwent survey-depth immunoSEQ sequencing, averaging around 1 million total reads per sample. Sorted cells were lysed in RLT buffer and RNA was extracted with DNase-treated RNeasy Micro or Mini kits, depending on cell number. Each cell subset was processed on its own to prevent cross-contamination, while patient and healthy donor samples were processed together. The immunoSEQ multiplex PCR was used to amplify TCRB sequences from cDNA, yielding 87-bp fragments that span the CDR3 region. Sequencing of the amplicons was performed on the Illumina HiSeq platform. For the original study's pipeline: Synthetic template baselines were used to correct PCR bias computationally, reads within Hamming distance 2 were collapsed, and singletons that could not be merged were discarded. By aligning reads against IMGT, V, D and J genes, CDR3 length, and insertions or deletions at six rearrangement sites were assigned. Within each subset, clonotype counts were normalized to sorted cell number, after which true diversity and Gini coefficients were computed with the tcR R package. Repertoire sharing was quantified using the overlap coefficient calculated on TCRB nucleotide sequences. Sourced from immuneACCESS, this table was stored by TCRdb with only in-frame sequences that have V and J called. A share of the clones is absent; for the studies checked, an unresolved V gene accounts for under half, and the remainder has no known explanation. V and J calls and clone size come straight from that table; D and trimming were deduced from the DNA. Recorded for this sample are about 15,000 clones; approximately 79% of them occurred a single time. The ten biggest clones cover approximately 0.31% of the sample.

Concerning this clone itself: Its binding antigen is unknown. No much larger clone exists at a distance of one base, and base qualities are not known.

The source of this sequence is a woman aged 18 to 35 with type 1 diabetes. The rearranged chain carries TRBV7-2 and TRBJ1-2; the D gene is perhaps TRBD1, from 6 matching bases. What was sequenced was stem cell memory CD4+ T cells from blood. Explained via the paper, the cell subset or site label denotes: stem cell-like memory CD4+ T cells. The sequenced DNA is TGTGCCAGCAGCTTACAACAGGGTGACTATGGCTACACCTTC. It encodes CASSLQQGDYGYTF. Joined to the reference TRBV7-2 and TRBJ1-2 proteins, this CDR3 gives the full variable domain: GAGVSQSPSNKVTEKGKDVELRCDPISGHTALYWYRQSLGQGLEFLIYFQGNSAPDKSGLPSDRFSAERTGGSVSTLTIQRTQQEDSAVYLCASSLQQGDYGYTFGSGTRLTVV.